This T cell receptor (beta chain) derives from a study of beta chain features in type 1 diabetes. The study's findings and limits: Across all four CD4+ subsets, people with type 1 diabetes showed modestly shorter TCRB CDR3s. Comparison showed that naive, central memory and Treg TCRB repertoires appeared more similar among patients than among healthy donors. The study found fewer insertions and more deletions at VDJ junctions in type 1 diabetes patients.

This clone was picked up a small number of times. The antigen remains unidentified. Expressed TCRB transcripts were sequenced because the entire RNA isolate underwent reverse transcription. The method was immunoSEQ multiplex PCR; TCRdb's version includes in-frame clones alone and lacks a portion of them. This sample has 300,000 or so clones; roughly 12% occur once, and the top ten carry 0.015%. CDR3 length equals 14 residues. Germline V gene lookup returns CDR1 LGHNT and CDR2 FRNRAP. V gave up 7 bases and J gave up 5 bases, with 16 bases separating them. This sequence originates from a woman between 18 and 29 years old with type 1 diabetes. The specimen was naive CD4+ T cells from blood. This chain connects TRBV12-5 to TRBJ2-3, with D possibly matching TRBD2 (5 bases). CDR3 in DNA: TGTGCTAGTGCCGTCCCCGATGAGGGAGATACGCAGTATTTT. The encoded protein is CASAVPDEGDTQYF.